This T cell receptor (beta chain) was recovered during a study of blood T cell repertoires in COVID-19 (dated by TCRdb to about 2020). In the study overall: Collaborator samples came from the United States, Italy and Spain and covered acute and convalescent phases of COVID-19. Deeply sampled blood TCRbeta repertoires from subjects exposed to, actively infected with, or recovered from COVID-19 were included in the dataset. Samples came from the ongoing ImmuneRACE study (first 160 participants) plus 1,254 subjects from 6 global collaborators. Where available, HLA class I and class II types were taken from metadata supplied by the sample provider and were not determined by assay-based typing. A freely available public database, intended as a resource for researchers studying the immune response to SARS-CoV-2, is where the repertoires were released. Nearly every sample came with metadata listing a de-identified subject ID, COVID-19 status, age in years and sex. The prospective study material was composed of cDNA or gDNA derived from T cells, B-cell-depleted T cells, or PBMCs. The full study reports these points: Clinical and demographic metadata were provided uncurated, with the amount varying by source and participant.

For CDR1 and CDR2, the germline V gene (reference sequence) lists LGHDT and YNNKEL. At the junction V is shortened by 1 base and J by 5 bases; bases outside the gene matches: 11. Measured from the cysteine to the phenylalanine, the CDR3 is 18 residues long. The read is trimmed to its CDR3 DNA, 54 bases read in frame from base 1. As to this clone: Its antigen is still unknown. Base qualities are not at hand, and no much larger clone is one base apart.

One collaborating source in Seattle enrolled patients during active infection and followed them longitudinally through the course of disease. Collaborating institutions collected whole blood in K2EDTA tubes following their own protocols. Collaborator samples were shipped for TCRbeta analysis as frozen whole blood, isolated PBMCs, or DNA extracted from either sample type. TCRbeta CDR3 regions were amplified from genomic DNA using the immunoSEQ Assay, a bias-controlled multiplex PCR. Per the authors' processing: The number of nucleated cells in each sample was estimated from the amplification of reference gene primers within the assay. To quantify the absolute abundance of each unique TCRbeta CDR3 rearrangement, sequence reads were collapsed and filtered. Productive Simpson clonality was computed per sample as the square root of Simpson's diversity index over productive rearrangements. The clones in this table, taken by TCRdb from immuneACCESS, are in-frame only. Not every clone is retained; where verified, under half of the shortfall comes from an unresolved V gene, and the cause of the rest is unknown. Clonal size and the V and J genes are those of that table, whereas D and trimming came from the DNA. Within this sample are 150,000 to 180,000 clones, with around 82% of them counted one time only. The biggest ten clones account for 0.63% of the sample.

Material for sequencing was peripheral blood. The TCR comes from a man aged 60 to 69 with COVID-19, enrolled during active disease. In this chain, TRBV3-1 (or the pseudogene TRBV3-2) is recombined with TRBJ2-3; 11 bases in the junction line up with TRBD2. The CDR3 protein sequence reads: CASSQGALAGGRGDTQYF. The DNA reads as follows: TGTGCCAGCAGCCAAGGGGCCCTAGCGGGGGGCCGAGGAGATACGCAGTATTTT.